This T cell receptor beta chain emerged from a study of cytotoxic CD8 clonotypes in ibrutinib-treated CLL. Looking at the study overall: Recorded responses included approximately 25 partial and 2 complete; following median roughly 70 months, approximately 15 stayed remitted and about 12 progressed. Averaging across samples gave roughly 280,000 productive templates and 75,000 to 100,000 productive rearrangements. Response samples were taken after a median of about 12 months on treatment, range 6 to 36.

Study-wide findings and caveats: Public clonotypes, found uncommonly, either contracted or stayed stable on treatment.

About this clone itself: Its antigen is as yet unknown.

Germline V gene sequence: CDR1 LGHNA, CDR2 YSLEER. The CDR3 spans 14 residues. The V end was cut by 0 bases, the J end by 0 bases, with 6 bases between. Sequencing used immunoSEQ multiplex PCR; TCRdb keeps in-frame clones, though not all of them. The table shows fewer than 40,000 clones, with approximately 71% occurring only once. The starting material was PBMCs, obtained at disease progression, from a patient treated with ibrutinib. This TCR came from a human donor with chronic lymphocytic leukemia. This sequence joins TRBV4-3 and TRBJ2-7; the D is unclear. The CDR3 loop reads CASSQDLSSYEQYF. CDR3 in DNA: TGCGCCAGCAGCCAAGATCTGAGCTCCTACGAGCAGTACTTC.